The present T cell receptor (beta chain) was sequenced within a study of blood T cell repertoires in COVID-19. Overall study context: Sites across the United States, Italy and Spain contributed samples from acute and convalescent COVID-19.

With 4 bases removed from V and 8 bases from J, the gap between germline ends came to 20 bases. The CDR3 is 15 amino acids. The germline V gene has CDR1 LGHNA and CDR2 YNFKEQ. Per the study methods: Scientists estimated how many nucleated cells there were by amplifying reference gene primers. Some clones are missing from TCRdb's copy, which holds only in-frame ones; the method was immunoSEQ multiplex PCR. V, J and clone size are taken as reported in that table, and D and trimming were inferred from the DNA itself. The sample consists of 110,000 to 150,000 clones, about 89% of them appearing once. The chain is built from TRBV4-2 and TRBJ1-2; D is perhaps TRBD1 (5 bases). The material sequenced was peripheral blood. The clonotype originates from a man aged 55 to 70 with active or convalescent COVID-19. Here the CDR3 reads CASSPSVGGEEGYTF. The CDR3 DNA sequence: TGTGCCAGCAGCCCCTCGGTTGGGGGGGAGGAAGGCTACACCTTC.